The clone carrying this T cell receptor beta chain was detected only a few times. These data are taken from a study of T cell changes during pregnancy in multiple sclerosis. Sequencing was performed with immunoSEQ multiplex PCR; in TCRdb, only in-frame clones are kept and a portion is missing. The sample has fewer than 90,000 clones; around 90% are singletons. This CDR3 is built from 14 residues. CDR1 and CDR2 from the germline V gene are MRHNA and SNTAGT. The ends lost 3 bases at V and 2 bases at J; junction bases unmatched: 2. The gene calls are TRBV6-4 and TRBJ2-3; 7 bases map to TRBD1. This clonotype was sampled from a female donor with multiple sclerosis, enrolled in a pregnancy study. The sample consisted of peripheral blood, taken in the second trimester of pregnancy. The CDR3: CASSEGTDTDTQYF. The CDR3 nucleotides are TGTGCCAGCAGTGAAGGGACAGACACAGATACGCAGTATTTT.